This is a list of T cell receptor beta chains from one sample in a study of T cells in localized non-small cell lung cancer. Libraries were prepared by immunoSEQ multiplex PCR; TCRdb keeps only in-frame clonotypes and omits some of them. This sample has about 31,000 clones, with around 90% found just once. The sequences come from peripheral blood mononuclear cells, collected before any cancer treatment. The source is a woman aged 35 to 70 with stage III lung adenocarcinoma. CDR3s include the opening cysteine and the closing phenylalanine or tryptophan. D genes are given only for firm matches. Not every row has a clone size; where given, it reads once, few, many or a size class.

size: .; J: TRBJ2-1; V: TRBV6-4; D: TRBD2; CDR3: CASSRSGGLGEQFF; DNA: TGTGCCAGCAGTCGTAGCGGGGGGCTCGGTGAGCAGTTCTTC
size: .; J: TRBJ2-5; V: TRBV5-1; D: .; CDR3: CASSLGGAEETQYF; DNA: TGCGCCAGCAGCCTCGGGGGTGCTGAAGAGACCCAGTACTTC
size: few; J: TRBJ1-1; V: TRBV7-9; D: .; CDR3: CAIPTTQNTEAFF; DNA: TGTGCCATTCCCACGACTCAGAACACTGAAGCTTTCTTT
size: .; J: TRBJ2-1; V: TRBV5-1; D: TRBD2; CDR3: CASSSRGGLAGGPGDNEQFF; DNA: TGCGCCAGCAGCTCCCGCGGGGGACTAGCGGGGGGGCCGGGGGACAATGAGCAGTTCTTC
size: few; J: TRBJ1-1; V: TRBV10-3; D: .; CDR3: CAISEPAAEAFF; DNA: TGTGCCATCAGTGAACCGGCCGCTGAAGCTTTCTTT
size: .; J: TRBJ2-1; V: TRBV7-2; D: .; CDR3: CASSLGTFNEQFF; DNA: TGTGCCAGCAGCTTAGGGACCTTTAATGAGCAGTTCTTC
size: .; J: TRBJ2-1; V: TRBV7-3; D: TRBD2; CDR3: CASSLGGSSNEQFF; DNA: TGTGCCAGCAGCTTGGGCGGGAGTAGTAATGAGCAGTTCTTC
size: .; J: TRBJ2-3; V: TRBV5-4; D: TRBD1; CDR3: CASSLDSRGRYF; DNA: TGTGCCAGCAGCTTAGACTCGAGGGGGCGGTATTTT
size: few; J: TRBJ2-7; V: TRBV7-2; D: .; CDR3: CASSSYPGPTYEQYF; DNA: TGTGCCAGCAGCTCCTACCCCGGACCGACCTACGAGCAGTACTTC
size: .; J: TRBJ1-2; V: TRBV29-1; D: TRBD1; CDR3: CSVDVTGGFGYTF; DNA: TGCAGCGTTGATGTGACAGGGGGCTTTGGCTACACCTTC
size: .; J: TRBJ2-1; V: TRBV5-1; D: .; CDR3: CASKRDVHNEQFF; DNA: TGCGCCAGCAAACGGGACGTGCACAATGAGCAGTTCTTC
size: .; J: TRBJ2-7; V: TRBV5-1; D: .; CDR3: CASSPDGGEQYF; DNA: TGCGCCAGCAGCCCGGATGGGGGGGAGCAGTACTTC
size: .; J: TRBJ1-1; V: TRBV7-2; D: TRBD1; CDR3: CASRHGQGKGTTEAFF; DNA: TGTGCCAGCAGGCACGGACAGGGTAAGGGTACCACTGAAGCTTTCTTT
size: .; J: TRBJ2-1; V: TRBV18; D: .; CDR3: CASSPLRGDYNEQFF; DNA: TGTGCCAGCTCACCCCTCCGAGGTGACTACAATGAGCAGTTCTTC
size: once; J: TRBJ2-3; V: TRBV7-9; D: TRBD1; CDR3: CASSLTDWTGGSDTQYF; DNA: TGTGCCAGCAGCTTAACAGATTGGACAGGAGGATCAGATACGCAGTATTTT
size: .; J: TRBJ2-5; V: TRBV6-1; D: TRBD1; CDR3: CASSWDRGYQETQYF; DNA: TGTGCCAGCAGTTGGGACAGGGGGTACCAAGAGACCCAGTACTTC
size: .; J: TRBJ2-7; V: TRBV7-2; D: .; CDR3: CASSPGGLVGEQYF; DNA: TGTGCCAGCAGCCCAGGGGGGCTAGTCGGGGAGCAGTACTTC
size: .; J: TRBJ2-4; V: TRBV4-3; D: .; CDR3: CASSQVGREGIQYF; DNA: TGCGCCAGCAGCCAAGTGGGGCGAGAGGGCATTCAGTACTTC
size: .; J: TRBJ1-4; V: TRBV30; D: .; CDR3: CAWSRAGVGEKLFF; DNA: TGTGCCTGGAGTAGGGCCGGGGTAGGCGAAAAACTGTTTTTT
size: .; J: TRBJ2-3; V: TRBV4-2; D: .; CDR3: CASSQLADLDTQYF; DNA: TGTGCCAGCAGCCAATTGGCGGACTTAGATACGCAGTATTTT
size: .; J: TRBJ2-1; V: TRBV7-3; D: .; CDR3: CASSLSREDEQFF; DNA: TGTGCCAGCAGCTTAAGTAGGGAGGATGAGCAGTTCTTC
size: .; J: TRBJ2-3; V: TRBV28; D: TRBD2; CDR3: CASTEAGGTDTQYF; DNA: TGTGCCAGCACAGAAGCGGGGGGCACAGATACGCAGTATTTT
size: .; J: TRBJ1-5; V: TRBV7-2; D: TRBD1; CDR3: CASSNSGGGNQPQHF; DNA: TGTGCCAGCAGCAACTCAGGGGGCGGCAATCAGCCCCAGCATTTT
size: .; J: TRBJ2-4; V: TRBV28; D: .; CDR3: CASSEAVAKNIQYF; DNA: TGTGCCAGCAGTGAAGCGGTAGCCAAAAACATTCAGTACTTC
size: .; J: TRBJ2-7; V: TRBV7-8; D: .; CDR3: CASSLGRDEQYF; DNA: TGTGCCAGCAGCTTAGGGAGGGACGAGCAGTACTTC
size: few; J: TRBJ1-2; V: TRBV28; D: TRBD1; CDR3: CASSPGQGDYGYTF; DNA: TGTGCCAGCAGTCCGGGACAGGGGGACTATGGCTACACCTTC
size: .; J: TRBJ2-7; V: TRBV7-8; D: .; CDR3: CASSLGLGFYEQYF; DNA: TGTGCCAGCAGCTTAGGGCTCGGATTCTACGAGCAGTACTTC
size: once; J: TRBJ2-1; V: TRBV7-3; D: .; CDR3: CASSQDGRYNEQFF; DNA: TGTGCCAGCAGCCAGGACGGACGCTACAATGAGCAGTTCTTC
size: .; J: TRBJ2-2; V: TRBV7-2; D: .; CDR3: CASSLEGWNTGELFF; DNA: TGTGCCAGCAGCTTAGAGGGGTGGAACACCGGGGAGCTGTTTTTT
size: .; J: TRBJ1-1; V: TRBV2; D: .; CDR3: CASSEVPSGDTEAFF; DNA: TGTGCCAGCAGTGAAGTACCCTCCGGGGACACTGAAGCTTTCTTT
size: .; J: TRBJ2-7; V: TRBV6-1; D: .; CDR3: CASSDHRADEQYF; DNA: TGTGCCAGCAGTGATCACAGGGCAGACGAGCAGTACTTC
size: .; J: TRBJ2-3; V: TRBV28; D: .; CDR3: CASSLSPGDTQYF; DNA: TGTGCCAGCAGCCTTTCCCCTGGCGATACGCAGTATTTT
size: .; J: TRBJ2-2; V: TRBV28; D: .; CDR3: CASSFNSAGELFF; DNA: TGTGCCAGCAGTTTTAATAGCGCCGGGGAGCTGTTTTTT
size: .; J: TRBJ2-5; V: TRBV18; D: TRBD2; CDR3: CASSPGLAEETQYF; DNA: TGTGCCAGCTCACCCGGACTAGCGGAAGAGACCCAGTACTTC
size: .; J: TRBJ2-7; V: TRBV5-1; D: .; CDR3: CASSLESLGEQYF; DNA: TGCGCCAGCAGCTTGGAGTCTTTGGGGGAGCAGTACTTC
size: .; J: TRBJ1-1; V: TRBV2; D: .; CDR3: CASSDGLMNTEAFF; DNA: TGTGCCAGCAGTGATGGCCTCATGAACACTGAAGCTTTCTTT
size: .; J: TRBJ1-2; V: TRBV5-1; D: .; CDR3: CASSLERASGYTF; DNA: TGCGCCAGCAGCTTGGAACGGGCATCTGGCTACACCTTC